These 8 T cell receptor beta chains were all obtained from the same sample, sequenced in a study of blood T cell repertoires in COVID-19. Assay: immunoSEQ multiplex PCR; the TCRdb copy retains only in-frame clones and omits some. The sample carries about 160,000 clones, roughly 90% recorded once. The sequenced sample consisted of peripheral blood. The receptors stem from a woman aged 70-85 years with acute or convalescent COVID-19.

This clone was recorded a few times. V usage is TRBV7-2 and J usage is TRBJ1-2, with 7 bases identical to TRBD1. The J segment lost 2 bases and the V segment lost 4 bases, leaving 1 base of the junction unmatched. The CDR3 loop spans 13 amino acids. Germline values: CDR1 SGHTA, CDR2 FQGNSA. The CDR3 bases are TGTGCCAGCAGCTCGACAGGGAACTATGGCTACACCTTC. Its protein is CASSSTGNYGYTF.

V and J are TRBV7-2 and TRBJ2-4; D might be TRBD2 (6 bases). The CDR3 sequence is 15 residues long. V lost 2 bases to trimming and J lost 9 bases, with 17 bases between them. Per the germline V gene, CDR1 is SGHTA and CDR2 is FQGNSA. The CDR3 DNA sequence: TGTGCCAGCAGCTTATCTCGGCGGGGTTCGGGCATTCAGTACTTC. This sequence encodes CASSLSRRGSGIQYF.

The chain links TRBV28 to TRBJ1-2, with a weak D call TRBD1 (6 bases). The CDR3 extends over 15 amino acids. Germline CDR1 and CDR2: MDHEN and SYDVKM. Here the CDR3 reads CALTRRGAGGYGYTF. CDR3 bases: TGTGCTCTTACGCGGCGGGGGGCGGGTGGCTATGGCTACACCTTC.

The gene calls are TRBV10-3 and TRBJ1-2; 7 nucleotides match TRBD1. This CDR3 is 16 amino acids long. Germline loops: CDR1 ENHRY, CDR2 SYGVKD. The V segment lost 7 bases and the J segment 1 base; nucleotides outside the gene matches: 12. DNA for the CDR3: TGTGCCATCAAAGAGGCCCCGGGACAGTTTAACTATGGCTACACCTTC. This codes for CAIKEAPGQFNYGYTF.

This clone has just a few counts. This chain uses TRBV4-2 with TRBJ1-3, with 7 bases identical to TRBD1. The CDR3 sequence is 17 residues long. J lost 0 bases, V lost 3 bases, and 8 bases had no gene match. Germline CDR1 reads LGHNA; CDR2 reads YNFKEQ. CDR3 protein: CASSQSPGQTSGNTIYF. Written as DNA, the CDR3 is TGTGCCAGCAGCCAGTCCCCGGGACAGACCTCTGGAAACACCATATATTTT.

This chain links TRBV3-1 (or the pseudogene TRBV3-2) with TRBJ2-2; weak D call: TRBD2 (6 bases). The CDR3 length is 15 residues. The V gene's germline CDR1 is LGHDT and CDR2 YNNKEL (reference sequence). V was shortened by 4 bases and J by 5 bases, with 14 bases between the two germline ends. The CDR3 bases are TGTGCCAGCAGCCCGGGAAAGGGGAGGACCGGGGAGCTGTTTTTT. It is translated as CASSPGKGRTGELFF.

The V and J genes are TRBV6-1 and TRBJ2-7; 16 nucleotides match TRBD2. The CDR3 spans 17 residues. V lost 4 bases and J lost 5; bases outside the gene matches: 8. The germline V gene encodes CDR1 MNHNS and CDR2 SASEGT. The CDR3 loop is CASSARPGLAGGHEQYF. The CDR3 nucleotides read TGTGCCAGCAGTGCTCGTCCGGGACTAGCGGGGGGGCACGAGCAGTACTTC.

V is TRBV7-9 and J is TRBJ2-7, with D possibly being TRBD2 (5 bases). The CDR3 runs 16 residues. CDR1 and CDR2 from the germline V gene are SEHNR and FQNEAQ (reference sequence). The germline V and J ends were trimmed by 5 bases and 4 bases, with 21 bases remaining between them. The CDR3 coding sequence is TGTGCCAGCAGCCCCCGAGGGTACACGAACCAATACGAGCAGTACTTC. The encoded protein is CASSPRGYTNQYEQYF.